The 15 T cell receptor beta chains reported below all come from one sample, sequenced in a study of T-cell reconstitution after alpha-beta-depleted transplantation in children. Unique molecular identifiers tagged the TCRbeta library. Using its own MiXCR run on the PCR reads, TCRdb lists one record per CDR3 protein. Among about 470,000 distinct CDR3 sequences listed, 43% were seen once. The specimen comprised PBMCs, sampled before TCRalphabeta/CD19-depleted stem cell transplant. All receptors derive from a girl aged 2-15 years with aplastic anemia, due to receive a stem cell transplant.

Only a few counts were recorded for this clonotype. V gene TRBV9 combines with J gene TRBJ2-7, with D tentatively TRBD2 (6 bases). The CDR3 sequence is 14 residues long. Germline V lookup: CDR1 SGDLS, CDR2 YYNGEE. V was trimmed by 3 bases and J by 1 base, leaving 11 bases between them. CDR3 nucleotide sequence: TGTGCCAGCAGCGGGCGGGAAACTTCCTACGAGCAGTACTTC. This translates into CASSGRETSYEQYF.

This clonotype was seen ten or more times. The chain uses TRBV12-3 or TRBV12-4 and TRBJ1-3; D not certain. Trimming cost V 3 bases and J 0 bases, with 3 bases left between them. The CDR3 runs to 13 residues. CDR3 region: CASSFGSGNTIYF. The CDR3 bases are TGTGCCAGCAGTTTTGGCTCTGGAAACACCATATATTTT.

This clonotype was recorded a few times. V gene TRBV10-3 combines with J gene TRBJ2-7; TRBD2 matches 7 bases. This CDR3 region has 15 residues. Germline V lookup: CDR1 ENHRY, CDR2 SYGVKD. The J segment lost 0 bases and the V segment lost 6 bases, leaving 8 bases of the junction unmatched. The CDR3 nucleotides are TGTGCCATCAGCCCTATGGCGGGAGTCTCCTACGAGCAGTACTTC. It specifies CAISPMAGVSYEQYF.

The chain uses TRBV29-1 and TRBJ2-7; either TRBD1 or TRBD2 may supply D (5 bases each). The CDR3 extends over 14 amino acids. Per the germline V gene, CDR1 is SQVTM and CDR2 is ANQGSEA. Trimming shortened V by 4 bases and J by 1 base, and 14 bases separated the two germline ends. DNA of the CDR3: TGCAGCGTTGCCGGGACCGAACGATCCTACGAGCAGTACTTC. It yields the protein CSVAGTERSYEQYF.

This sequence joins TRBV7-9 and TRBJ2-7; 9 bases are shared with TRBD1. Trimming removed 5 bases from V and 2 bases from J; junction bases left unmatched: 4. The V gene's germline CDR1 is SEHNR and CDR2 FQNEAQ (reference sequence). The CDR3 has 14 amino acids. The CDR3 bases are TGTGCCAGCAGCCCGACAGGGGGGACCTACGAGCAGTACTTC. Residues: CASSPTGGTYEQYF. Supplemented by reference TRBV7-9 and TRBJ2-7, the full variable domain reads DTGVSQNPRHKITKRGQNVTFRCDPISEHNRLYWYRQTLGQGPEFLTYFQNEAQLEKSRLLSDRFSAERPKGSFSTLEIQRTEQGDSAMYLCASSPTGGTYEQYFGPGTRLTVT.

This clonotype has more than one count but fewer than ten. The V gene is TRBV12-3 or TRBV12-4, the J gene TRBJ2-7; 10 nucleotides line up with TRBD1. The CDR3 has 13 residues. V was clipped by 7 bases and J by 5 bases; unmatched bases: 5. CDR3 residues: CASTGTGANEQYF. CDR3 DNA sequence: TGTGCCAGCACCGGGACAGGGGCGAACGAGCAGTACTTC.

This clonotype was found a few times. The chain couples TRBV10-3 to TRBJ2-3; 8 nucleotides match TRBD2. V was clipped by 5 bases and J by 0 bases; unmatched bases: 4. The CDR3 totals 15 residues. Germline-derived CDR1 and CDR2 are ENHRY and SYGVKD. The DNA for the CDR3 is TGTGCCATCAGTTTCTCTAGCGGGAGCACAGATACGCAGTATTTT. Translation: CAISFSSGSTDTQYF.

The table lists this clonotype with a few counts. The gene calls are TRBV6-6 and TRBJ2-1, with unresolved D. V gave up 3 bases and J gave up 9 bases, with 12 bases separating them. The CDR3 runs to 13 residues. Germline V gene sequence: CDR1 MNHNY, CDR2 SVGAGI (reference sequence). Here the CDR3 reads CASSYLDRVEQFF. The CDR3 DNA is TGTGCCAGCAGTTATCTAGACCGGGTTGAGCAGTTCTTC.

The table lists this clonotype with a few counts. V and J are TRBV5-1 and TRBJ1-1; D is undetermined. The CDR3 runs 15 residues. Trimming pared 0 bases from V and 1 base from J, leaving 10 bases between. From germline, CDR1 is SGHRS and CDR2 YFSETQ. The CDR3 region is CASSLEPGGNTEAFF. In DNA form, the CDR3 reads TGCGCCAGCAGCTTGGAACCGGGAGGGAACACTGAAGCTTTCTTT.

At least ten counts were recorded for this clonotype. The chain carries TRBV4-1 and TRBJ2-2; 7 positions match TRBD1. This CDR3 region has 14 residues. Trimming removed 2 bases from V and 5 bases from J; junction bases left unmatched: 2. Germline V gives CDR1 MGHRA, CDR2 YSYEKL. CDR3 nucleotides: TGCGCCAGCAGCCAACCGGGACAGACCGGGGAGCTGTTTTTT. Translated: CASSQPGQTGELFF.

V gene TRBV7-6 combines with J gene TRBJ2-6; TRBD2 agrees at 13 bases. The V gene's germline CDR1 is SGHVS and CDR2 FNYEAQ. This CDR3 is built from 17 residues. J lost 4 bases, V lost 5 bases, and 5 bases had no gene match. CDR3 DNA: TGTGCCAGCAGCCTACTAGCGGGGGGGAGAGGGGCCAACGTCCTGACTTTC. It translates to CASSLLAGGRGANVLTF.

CDR3 bases: TGCGCCAGCAGCTTACGGACAGGGGGAAGCACAGATACGCAGTATTTT. Amino acids: CASSLRTGGSTDTQYF. This sequence joins TRBV5-1 and TRBJ2-3, with 10 bases matching TRBD1. V shed 2 bases and J 0 bases; nucleotides not matched to a gene: 3. CDR1 is SGHRS, CDR2 YFSETQ, per germline. The CDR3 sequence is 16 residues long.

The sample holds a few counts of this clonotype. The chain employs TRBV2 and TRBJ2-5; 9 bases agree with TRBD2. The germline V gene has CDR1 SNHLY and CDR2 FYNNEI. Unmatched junction bases numbered 4, after V lost 4 bases and J lost 1 base. This CDR3 has 15 amino acids. For the CDR3, the DNA is TGTGCCAGCAGTGCCCCGACTAGCGGCCAAGAGACCCAGTACTTC. Translation: CASSAPTSGQETQYF.

This clonotype was counted a few times. The chain uses TRBV4-1 and TRBJ2-1; TRBD1 agrees at 7 bases. Germline V lookup: CDR1 MGHRA, CDR2 YSYEKL. CDR3 size: 14 residues. V lost 1 base, J lost 9 bases, and 6 bases stayed unmatched. CDR3 nucleotide sequence: TGCGCCAGCAGCCAAGGGACAGGCTCTGGTGAGCAGTTCTTC. Translation gives CASSQGTGSGEQFF.

In this sample, this clonotype turned up many times. The chain joins TRBV7-3 to TRBJ2-5, with 10 bases lining up with TRBD2. This CDR3 comprises 15 residues. With 1 base clipped from V and 4 bases from J, the junction kept 3 bases outside the gene matches. Germline CDR1 reads SGHTA; CDR2 reads FQGTGA. As DNA, the CDR3 is TGTGCCAGCAGCTTAAAACTAGCGGGACGAGAGACCCAGTACTTC. It specifies CASSLKLAGRETQYF.